This TCR beta chain was sequenced for a study of blood T cell repertoires in COVID-19. In the study overall: PBMCs, B-cell-depleted T cells, or T cells provided the cDNA or gDNA that made up the material.

This clone was detected a few times. The sample carries other DNA sequences with the same CDR3. The CDR3 covers 14 residues. Germline CDR1 and CDR2: SGHAT and FQNNGV. Trimming at V came to 5 bases and at J to 4 bases, leaving 7 bases not matched to a gene. Original processing notes: Amplification from reference gene primers served as the basis for estimated nucleated cell counts. Sequencing used immunoSEQ multiplex PCR; TCRdb keeps in-frame clones, though not all of them. V and J calls and clone size come straight from that table; D and trimming were deduced from the DNA. The repertoire consists of a few hundred thousand clones, with about 88% occurring once and the leading ten covering around 3%.

The clonotype was recovered from a man aged 60-69 years with acute or convalescent COVID-19. The chain carries TRBV11-2 and TRBJ2-7; 8 nucleotides align to TRBD1. Source material: peripheral blood. This CDR3 is CASSPSTGGYEQYF. As DNA, the CDR3 is TGTGCCAGCAGCCCCAGTACAGGGGGGTACGAGCAGTACTTC.